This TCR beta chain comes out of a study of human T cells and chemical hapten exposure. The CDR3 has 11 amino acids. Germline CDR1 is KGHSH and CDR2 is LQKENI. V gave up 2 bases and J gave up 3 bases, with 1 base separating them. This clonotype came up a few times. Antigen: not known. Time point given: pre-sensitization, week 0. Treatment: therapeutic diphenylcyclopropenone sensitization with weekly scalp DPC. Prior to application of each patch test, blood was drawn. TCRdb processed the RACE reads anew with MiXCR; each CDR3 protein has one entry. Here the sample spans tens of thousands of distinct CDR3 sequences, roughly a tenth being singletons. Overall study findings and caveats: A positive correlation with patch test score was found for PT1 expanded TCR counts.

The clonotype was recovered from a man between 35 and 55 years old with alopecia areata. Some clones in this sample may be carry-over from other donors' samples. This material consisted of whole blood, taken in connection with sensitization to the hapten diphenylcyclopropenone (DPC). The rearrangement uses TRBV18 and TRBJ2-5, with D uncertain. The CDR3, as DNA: TGTGCCAGCTCACCAAAAGAGACCCAGTACTTC. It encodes CASSPKETQYF.